This TCR beta chain originates from a study of cytomegalovirus exposure and HLA in healthy donors (TCRdb year 2017). In the study overall: An earlier analysis of approximately 590 of the donors reported about 250 Gb of sequence data and some 120 million unique TCR beta sequences from some 180 million T cells. To predict cytomegalovirus infection status, the study brought together high-throughput TCR immunosequencing, statistical association of individual TCRs with disease status, and machine learning. In a later analysis, previously published TCR beta repertoires from about 670 donors were re-analyzed and high-resolution HLA genotyping was added so that TCR occurrence patterns could be studied. Across 398 genotyped donors of the cohort, an average of roughly 200,000 unique TCR beta nucleotide sequences per donor were sequenced, and 15% to 20% of those sequences were non-productive. Every discovery cohort repertoire had been produced on one sequencing platform. Roughly five DR-DQ haplotypes were handled as single units for association and clustering because linkage in the cohort was strong. HLA typing covered class I and class II loci at four-digit resolution. A later genetic analysis used genome-wide SNP genotypes for about 55% of the 666 donors, treating that subset as a discovery cohort. An earlier analysis of fewer than 700 of the donors applied high-throughput TCR beta sequencing to assess whether each TCR beta V gene segment acted as functional or pseudogenic. The study was designed to test whether signatures of past pathogen exposure could be identified by cataloging public T cell receptors. The number of donors typed differed by locus, with roughly 620-630 for A, B, C, DRB1 and DQB1, around 520 for DQA1, 606 for DPA1, and 400 to 490 for DPB1. Rather than drawing on any new phenotypic data, the later analysis identified candidate immune exposures from TCR beta sequences and the way those sequences occurred across donors. An early release that covered roughly 600 HLA-typed donors contained approximately 300 gigabases of sequencing data and roughly 84 million unique TCR sequences. Along with the roughly 670-subject first cohort, a separate validation cohort of over a hundred different subjects was used. Of the 300 to 450 genotyped donors, 65% to 90% fell in the genetic ancestry cluster associated with self-reported Caucasian donors. Alongside the repertoire data, information on donor age, sex, ethnicity and CMV serostatus was compiled. The T cell repertoires of 666 subjects were profiled by immunosequencing and related to cytomegalovirus serostatus.

In total, more than 500 healthy bone marrow donors made up the cohort. At the time of sampling, all cohort members were nominally healthy, though unrecorded immune exposures were likely present. The donor was CMV seronegative and was included in the group of several hundred seronegative cohort members. Every donor gave a peripheral blood sample, and the peripheral blood mononuclear cells from that sample were used for TCR beta sequencing. Genomic DNA extraction from the blood cell samples was performed with the Qiagen DNeasy Blood Extraction Kit. A word on this clone: The specificity of this receptor is unknown. The sample holds no much larger clone one base away, and base qualities are not on file.

On the study overall, not on this receptor specifically: In a later analysis, HLA-associated TCR beta chains were found to be more clonally expanded and to have lower generation probabilities than equally common non-associated chains. A later analysis found that most CMV-associated TCR beta chains appeared HLA-restricted, with HLA associations seemingly driven largely by CMV exposure. Roughly uniform sequencing depth across donors was assumed in presence/absence analyses, although this assumption may not hold. Fewer than 20 rarely observed V segments, including chromosome 9 orphons, were excluded from the earlier analysis of some 590 of the donors because counts were too low. The classifier was reported to diagnose cytomegalovirus status with high specificity and sensitivity in both the original cohort and the validation cohort. CMV serostatus was the only immune exposure information available for the cohort. A cluster of highly shared sequence variants was judged likely to represent a technical artifact of the sequencing pipeline. Several of the top co-occurrence clusters appeared to be linked to parvovirus B19, influenza, CMV and Epstein-Barr virus, according to a later analysis. In this cohort, only TCR beta chains were sequenced, and detectable features were limited by the absence of alpha or paired-chain data. In an earlier analysis of fewer than 750 of the donors, most TCR beta V segments were observed in productive rearrangements about 87% or about 30% of the time, broadly matching IMGT annotations. Compared with the roughly 700-donor mean, donors in an Asian-associated ancestry cluster had fewer N-insertions in productive TCRs, according to a later genetic analysis. Because HLA typing was missing for some donors at each locus, association tests included only the typed subset. Correlated functional status among segregating V segments might reflect linkage disequilibrium, but an unknown experimental factor could not be ruled out. In vitro tests confirmed that a few of the cytomegalovirus-associated TCR beta chains recognize cytomegalovirus antigens. In a later analysis, 15,000 to 20,000 TCR beta sequences were associated with specific HLA alleles at a false discovery rate of 0.05. The study gave a list of under 200 TCR beta chains associated with cytomegalovirus. In a later analysis, the rate of TCR association differed among HLA loci, with DRB1 alleles having the most associated TCRs and HLA-C alleles having the fewest. Some IMGT-functional V segments, including TRBV6-2 and TRBV6-3, could not be told apart with the 87-base-pair reads, so those segments were excluded. According to the authors, the approach could potentially be generalized to other disease states and immunological phenotypes. When HLA alleles, especially DR and DQ, strongly co-occurred, TCR associations were difficult to assign to individual alleles. A later genetic analysis associated a missense DCLRE1C variant with V-gene and J-gene trimming of TCR beta chains, and an independent cohort replicated the association. Across donors, most TCR sequences were observed very rarely, whereas some public TCRs were present in many individuals. A further reported finding was that TCR beta sequences accurately predicted the HLA-A and HLA-B alleles for most subjects in the first cohort.

The CDR3 runs 16 residues from the cysteine to the phenylalanine. The retained sequence is limited to the CDR3, 48 bases, with the frame set at the first base. Trimming takes 1 base from V and 6 bases from J, and the germline ends sit 16 bases apart. From a lookup of the germline V gene, CDR1 and CDR2 are LGHNA and YNFKEQ. Library preparation employed the immunoSEQ multiplex PCR assay. For the multiplex PCR, a mixture combining 60 forward primers for TCR Vbeta segments and 13 reverse primers for TCR Jbeta segments was used. Amplification of the CDR3 region of rearranged TCR beta genes was performed with a multiplex PCR assay on genomic DNA. The Illumina HiSeq System was used to sequence the amplified TCR beta libraries as 87-base-pair reads. On the study's bioinformatics: A later analysis tallied about 77 million unique TCR beta chains across the 666 repertoires, and roughly 11 million of those chains were shared by two or more donors. Raw reads were error-corrected and collapsed into unique sequences by a nearest-neighbor algorithm in which closely related sequences were merged to remove PCR and sequencing errors. Alignment of CDR3 sequences to IMGT reference sequences was used to assign V, D and J gene segments. Each retained sequence needed at least a six-nucleotide match to both a V gene segment and a J gene segment. A rearrangement counted as productive if the CDR3 had no stop codons and remained in frame with V and J, and every other rearrangement counted as non-productive. CDR3 was defined by IMGT convention, running from the second conserved V-encoded cysteine to the conserved J-encoded phenylalanine. The earlier analysis of roughly 590 of the donors excluded any sequence lacking an unambiguous match to a single V gene segment. An earlier analysis of almost 600 of the donors classified V segments as functional when productive rearrangements were above 56.7% and as segregating when the standard deviation between donors was above 5%. A statistical classification framework was built for diagnosing cytomegalovirus status from the catalog of TCR beta chain sequences. V and J gene assignment, in a later analysis, came from comparing TCR nucleotide sequences with IMGT/GENE-DB human TR gene sequences. The TCRdist pipeline was used in a later analysis to assign CDR3 sequences and most-parsimonious VDJ recombination scenarios. A later analysis defined each TCR beta chain by its CDR3 amino acid sequence plus V-gene family, and excluded reads lacking a unique V-gene family. In a later analysis, approximately 590 highly shared, low-generation-probability nucleotide sequences were removed to address suspected cross-contamination and a sequencing artifact. In a later analysis, a clonal expansion index for each public chain was calculated from normalized within-repertoire ranks of inferred template counts. In a later analysis, generation probabilities were computed using a VDJ recombination model fitted to out-of-frame rearrangements, and the results were checked against IGoR. In a later analysis, hypergeometric tests were used to score TCR-TCR, TCR-HLA and TCR-CMV co-occurrence, with a repertoire-size bias correction applied to TCR pairs. To estimate false discovery rates, a later analysis permuted the HLA or CMV assignments 20 times. In a later analysis, co-occurring TCRs were grouped with DBSCAN, and TCRdist sequence similarity was added when clustering was performed within HLA-allele-positive subsets. Repertoires with fewer than 30,000 or more than 120,000 public chains, plus five repertoires with anomalous nucleotide sharing, were excluded from co-occurrence clustering. The clones in this table, taken by TCRdb from immuneACCESS, are in-frame only. Not every clone is retained; where verified, under half of the shortfall comes from an unresolved V gene, and the cause of the rest is unknown. V, J and clone size were drawn from that table, and D and trimming were deduced from the DNA. The sample records some 190,000 clones, 82% of which are singletons. The top ten clonotypes cover 1.5% of the sample.

The receptor comes from a man aged 35 to 55 in good health and CMV-seronegative. Sequencing was carried out using PBMCs. The chain is assembled from TRBV4-2 and TRBJ1-5; perhaps TRBD1 is the D gene, with 6 bases matching. The CDR3 protein sequence reads: CASSQATSQGSQPQHF. The DNA sequence is given as TGTGCCAGCAGCCAAGCCACCTCACAGGGCAGTCAGCCCCAGCATTTT.